This T cell receptor beta chain was profiled in a study of T cell clonotyping in hematopoietic cell transplantation. Study observations and caveats: After transplant, recipient diversity fell while pathologically expanded clonotypes grew through day 180.

A word on this clone: Its specificity is unknown.

CDR1 is MGHDK and CDR2 is SYGVNS in the germline V gene. CDR3 length equals 17 residues. Trimming pared 6 bases from V and 4 bases from J, leaving 19 bases between. Using immunoSEQ multiplex PCR, the repertoire was profiled, and TCRdb retains in-frame clones only, with some absent. The table shows roughly 40,000 clones, with around 96% occurring only once. The sample was peripheral blood mononuclear cells. This TCR was sampled from a man younger than 45 in good health. Some clones in this sample may be carry-over from other donors' samples. The chain carries TRBV25-1 and TRBJ2-6; tentatively, D is TRBD1 (6 bases). The CDR3 nucleotides are TGTGCCAGCAGACCCACAGGGAGCCCTTCCGGGGCCAACGTCCTGACTTTC. Translated, it gives CASRPTGSPSGANVLTF.